Each of the 9 T cell receptor beta chains below was sequenced from the same sample in a study of shared T cell receptors in the human thymus (dated by TCRdb to the early 2020s). Libraries were built with the immunoSEQ multiplex PCR assay. Entries here come from immuneACCESS through TCRdb and include only in-frame sequences with V and J called. Some clones fail to appear in such tables; in the studies checked, an unresolved V gene covers under half of the shortfall, and the cause of the remainder is unknown. The sample records hundreds of thousands of clones, 85% to 95% of which are singletons. The ten largest clones take up roughly 0.02% of the sample. Input material: thymocytes. Every receptor here comes from a human donor.

This chain uses TRBV25-1 with TRBJ2-1; unclear D gene. In germline, CDR1 is MGHDK, CDR2 SYGVNS. V was clipped by 6 bases and J by 0 bases, with 6 bases between them. CDR3 length: 13 residues. The CDR3 nucleotides read TGTGCCAGCAGGGGAACCTCCTACAATGAGCAGTTCTTC. Amino acid sequence: CASRGTSYNEQFF.

This sequence joins TRBV28 and TRBJ2-5; 8 bases are a match to TRBD1. CDR3 length equals 15 residues. CDR1 and CDR2 (germline): MDHEN, SYDVKM. V shed 1 base, J shed 5 bases, and the junction held 6 bases outside the gene matches. The DNA of the CDR3 is TGTGCCAGCAGTTTATTACAGGGGGGCGGGGAGACCCAGTACTTC. Its protein is CASSLLQGGGETQYF.

The chain carries TRBV6-1 and TRBJ2-7; TRBD2 aligns across 9 bases. The CDR3 sequence is 17 residues long. With 4 bases clipped from V and 3 bases from J, the junction kept 13 bases outside the gene matches. Per germline, CDR1 MNHNS and CDR2 SASEGT. The DNA for the CDR3 is TGTGCCAGCAGTGGACGAGTTGGGCGGGAGGGGGGCTACGAGCAGTACTTC. Encoded protein: CASSGRVGREGGYEQYF.

The gene calls are TRBV18 and TRBJ2-1, with a tentative D call TRBD1 (6 bases). The CDR3 totals 13 residues. Germline-derived CDR1 and CDR2 are KGHSH and LQKENI. V lost 6 bases and J 4 bases, leaving 10 bases between the germline ends. CDR3 amino acids: CASSPTGYNEQFF. CDR3 in DNA: TGTGCCAGCTCCCCGACAGGTTACAATGAGCAGTTCTTC.

The CDR3 DNA follows: TGTGCCAGTACCTTCAGGGAGGAGACTGAAGCTTTCTTT. Translation gives CASTFREETEAFF. The chain links TRBV19 to TRBJ1-1; perhaps TRBD1 as D (5 bases). Trimming stripped 7 bases from V and 5 bases from J, with 14 bases between. The germline V gene has CDR1 LNHDA and CDR2 SQIVND (reference sequence). The CDR3 is 13 amino acids. Full variable domain (missing parts from reference TRBV19 and TRBJ1-1): DGGITQSPKYLFRKEGQNVTLSCEQNLNHDAMYWYRQDPGQGLRLIYYSQIVNDFQKGDIAEGYSVSREKKESFPLTVTSAQKNPTAFYLCASTFREETEAFFGQGTRLTVV.

This chain joins TRBV25-1 and TRBJ2-3; D assignment may be TRBD1 or TRBD2 (5 bases each). Trimming stripped 2 bases from V and 4 bases from J, with 19 bases between. This CDR3 contains 17 residues. Germline V gene data show CDR1 as MGHDK and CDR2 as SYGVNS. CDR3 residues: CASSEDWDPSQPDTQYF. Written as DNA, the CDR3 is TGTGCCAGCAGTGAAGATTGGGACCCCTCACAGCCAGATACGCAGTATTTT.

As DNA, the CDR3 is TGCGCCAGCTCCCTGGAGGGCCCCTACGAGCAGTACTTC. Translating gives CASSLEGPYEQYF. This sequence joins TRBV5-1 and TRBJ2-7; D is perhaps TRBD2 (6 bases). Per the germline V gene, CDR1 is SGHRS and CDR2 is YFSETQ. Trimming took 7 bases from V and 2 from J, leaving 13 bases between them. This CDR3 has 13 residues.

This clone was recorded only once. CDR3 in DNA: TGTGCCTGGAGTGTAAGAGCGAAGGAGACCCAGTACTTC. It yields the protein CAWSVRAKETQYF. J is TRBJ2-5 and V is TRBV30, with D unresolved. This CDR3 comprises 13 residues. V dropped 0 bases and J dropped 5 bases, with 10 bases sitting between them. CDR1 GTSNPN and CDR2 SVGIG come from the germline V gene (reference sequence).

The rearrangement uses TRBV5-5 and TRBJ1-1; the D is unclear. The CDR3 loop spans 16 amino acids. Deletions cut 6 bases from V and 0 bases from J, with 18 bases between. Germline V gene sequence: CDR1 SGHKS, CDR2 YYEKEE (reference sequence). The CDR3 protein is CASNQQRYSMNTEAFF. Here the CDR3 DNA reads TGTGCCAGCAACCAACAGCGATACTCCATGAACACTGAAGCTTTCTTT.